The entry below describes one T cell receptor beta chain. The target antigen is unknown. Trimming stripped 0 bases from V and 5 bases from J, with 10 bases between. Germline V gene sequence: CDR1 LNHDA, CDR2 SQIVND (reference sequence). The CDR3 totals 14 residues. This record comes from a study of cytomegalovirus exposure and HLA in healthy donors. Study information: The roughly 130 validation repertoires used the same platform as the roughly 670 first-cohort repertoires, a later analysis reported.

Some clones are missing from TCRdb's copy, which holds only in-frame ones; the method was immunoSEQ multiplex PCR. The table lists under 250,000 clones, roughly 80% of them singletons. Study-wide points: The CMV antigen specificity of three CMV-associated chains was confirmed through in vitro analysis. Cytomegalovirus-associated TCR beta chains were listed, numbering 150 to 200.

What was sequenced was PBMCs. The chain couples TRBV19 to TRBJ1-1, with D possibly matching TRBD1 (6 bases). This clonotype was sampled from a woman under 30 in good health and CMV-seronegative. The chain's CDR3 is CASSIDRGLTEAFF. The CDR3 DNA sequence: TGTGCCAGTAGTATAGACAGGGGTTTAACTGAAGCTTTCTTT.